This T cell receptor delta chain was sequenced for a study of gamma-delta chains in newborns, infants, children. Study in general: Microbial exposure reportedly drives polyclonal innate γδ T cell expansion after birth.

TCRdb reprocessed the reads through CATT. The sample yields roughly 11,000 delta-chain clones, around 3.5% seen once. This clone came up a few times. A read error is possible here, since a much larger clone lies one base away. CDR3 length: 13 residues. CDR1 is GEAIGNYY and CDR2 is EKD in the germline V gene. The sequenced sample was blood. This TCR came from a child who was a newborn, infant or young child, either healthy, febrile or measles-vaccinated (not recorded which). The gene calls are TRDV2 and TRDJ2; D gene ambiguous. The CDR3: CACLDILTVQLFF. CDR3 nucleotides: TGTGCCTGTCTCGATATTTTGACAGTACAACTCTTCTTT.